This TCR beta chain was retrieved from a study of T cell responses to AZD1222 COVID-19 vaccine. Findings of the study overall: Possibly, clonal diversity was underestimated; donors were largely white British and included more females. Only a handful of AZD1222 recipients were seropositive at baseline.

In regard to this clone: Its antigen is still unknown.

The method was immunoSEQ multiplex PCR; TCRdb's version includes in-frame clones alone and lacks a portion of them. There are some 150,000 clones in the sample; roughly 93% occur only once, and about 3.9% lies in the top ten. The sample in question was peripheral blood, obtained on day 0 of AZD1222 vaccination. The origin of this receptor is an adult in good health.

The CDR3 is CASSLWGYGRTYEQFF. In DNA, the CDR3 is TGTGCCAGCAGTTTATGGGGTTACGGGAGGACGTATGAGCAGTTCTTC. The chain uses TRBV27 and TRBJ2-1, with 7 nucleotides matching TRBD2. Germline V gene lookup returns CDR1 MNHEY and CDR2 SMNVEV (reference sequence). With V trimmed by 1 base and J by 8 bases, 11 bases remained unmatched. The CDR3 has 16 amino acids.